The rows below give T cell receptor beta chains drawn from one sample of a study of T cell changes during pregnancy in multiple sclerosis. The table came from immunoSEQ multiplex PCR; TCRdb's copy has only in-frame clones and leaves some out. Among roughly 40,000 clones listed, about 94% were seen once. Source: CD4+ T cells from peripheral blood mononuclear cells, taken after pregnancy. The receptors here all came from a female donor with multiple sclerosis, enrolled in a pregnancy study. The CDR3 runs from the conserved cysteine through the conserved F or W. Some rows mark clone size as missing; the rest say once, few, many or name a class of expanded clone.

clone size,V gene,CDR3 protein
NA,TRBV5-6,CASSLMAPTSQETQYF
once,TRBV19,CASSTSGGTQETQYF
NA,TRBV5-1,CASSPGERSNTGELFF
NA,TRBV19,CASSQTAYGYTF
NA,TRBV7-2,CASSPGTAKGNQPQHF
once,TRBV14,CASSQERGREFF
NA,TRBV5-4,CASSSPGSVGYGYTF
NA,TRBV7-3,CASSLKGYNSPLHF
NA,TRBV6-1,CASRPVGGQGYEQYF
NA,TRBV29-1,CSVESPGLGYTF
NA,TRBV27,CASRTHIRGQSVAGYTF
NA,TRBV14,CASSRDRAFYGYTF
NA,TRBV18,CASSPEQGNYGYTF
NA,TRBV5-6,CASSAPGSSYNSPLHF
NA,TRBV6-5,CASSYNRGPGTEAFF